These T cell receptor beta chains were read from a single sample in a study of early T cells in non-severe SARS-CoV-2 infection. Via MiXCR, TCRdb re-called the 5' RACE reads, giving one row per CDR3 protein. The sample has 95,000 to 150,000 distinct CDR3 sequences; around 14% are singletons. The sequencing input was whole blood. The receptors were sampled from an adult who was a healthcare worker with PCR-confirmed SARS-CoV-2 infection or an uninfected control (not recorded which). The CDR3 runs from the conserved cysteine through the conserved F or W. A D gene is named only where the DNA matches it firmly. Clone sizes are given selectively: once, few, many, or a class where the clone is expanded.

>TRBJ1-3|.|.|TRBV28
CASPGDPRGAGNTIYF
TGTGCCAGCCCGGGGGACCCCAGGGGAGCTGGAAACACCATATATTTT
>TRBJ2-7|.|.|TRBV9
CASSVAARGNEQYF
TGTGCCAGCAGCGTAGCTGCCAGGGGAAACGAGCAGTACTTC
>TRBJ1-2|.|once|TRBV6-1
CASEGPGYGYTF
TGTGCCAGTGAGGGGCCTGGCTATGGCTACACCTTC
>TRBJ1-2|.|many|TRBV7-9
CASSFDLAVNYGYTF
TGTGCCAGCAGCTTCGATCTGGCGGTTAATTATGGCTACACCTTC
>TRBJ2-2|.|.|TRBV19
CASSAPGASTTGELFF
TGTGCCAGTAGTGCCCCGGGGGCTTCAACCACCGGGGAGCTGTTTTTT
>TRBJ2-1|.|.|TRBV3-1
CASSQDISLYSAWGRNEQFF
TGTGCCAGCAGCCAAGATATTTCCCTCTACAGCGCGTGGGGCCGCAATGAGCAGTTCTTC
>TRBJ2-1|.|.|TRBV12-5
CASGLSTSLASSYNEQFF
TGTGCTAGTGGTCTCTCCACCTCACTCGCGAGCTCCTACAATGAGCAGTTCTTC
>TRBJ2-5|.|few|TRBV18
CASSPPGGETQYF
TGTGCCAGCTCACCACCAGGGGGAGAGACCCAGTACTTC
>TRBJ2-3|.|few|TRBV11-2
CASSSVGDTQYF
TGTGCCAGCAGCTCGGTTGGAGATACGCAGTATTTT
>TRBJ2-5|.|.|TRBV11-2
CASSRLAAQETQYF
TGTGCCAGCAGCCGGCTGGCGGCACAAGAGACCCAGTACTTC
>TRBJ2-5|.|.|TRBV7-6
CASSLASETQYF
TGTGCCAGCAGCTTGGCGAGCGAGACCCAGTACTTC
>TRBJ2-1|TRBD1|hyperexpanded|TRBV13
CASSSSPTGALPYNEQFF
TGTGCCAGCAGCTCCTCCCCTACAGGGGCCTTGCCCTACAATGAGCAGTTCTTC
>TRBJ1-2|.|.|TRBV7-2
CASSLGVQGGYGYTF
TGTGCCAGCAGCTTAGGCGTGCAGGGAGGATATGGCTACACCTTC
>TRBJ2-3|TRBD2|few|TRBV7-2
CASSRTSGGGSDTQYF
TGTGCCAGCAGCCGGACTAGCGGGGGGGGCTCAGATACGCAGTATTTT
>TRBJ2-3|.|.|TRBV20-1
CSAPLSSTDTQYF
TGCAGTGCCCCGTTAAGTAGCACAGATACGCAGTATTTT
>TRBJ2-6|.|few|TRBV19
CASSSRRDPGANVLTF
TGTGCCAGTAGTTCCCGAAGGGACCCTGGGGCCAACGTCCTGACTTTC
>TRBJ1-5|.|few|TRBV18
CASSPDINQPQHF
TGTGCCAGCTCACCCGACATTAATCAGCCCCAGCATTTT
>TRBJ2-6|.|.|TRBV10-2
CASSPGPRKGLNVLTF
TGCGCCAGCAGCCCAGGGCCTCGTAAAGGCCTCAACGTCCTGACTTTC
>TRBJ1-6|.|.|TRBV7-2
CACSFYRAPHLHF
TGTGCCTGCAGCTTCTACAGAGCCCCACACCTCCACTTT
>TRBJ2-1|.|few|TRBV30
CAWSPGTHNEQFF
TGTGCCTGGAGTCCAGGGACCCACAATGAGCAGTTCTTC
>TRBJ2-1|.|.|TRBV5-1
CASSLGGNNYNEQFF
TGCGCCAGCAGCTTGGGGGGGAACAACTACAATGAGCAGTTCTTC
>TRBJ1-1|.|.|TRBV10-3
CAISESEGTEAFF
TGTGCCATCAGTGAGTCGGAAGGTACTGAAGCTTTCTTT
>TRBJ2-3|.|.|TRBV9
CASSERGPAGRTDTQYF
TGTGCCAGCAGCGAGCGTGGACCGGCAGGCCGCACAGATACGCAGTATTTT
>TRBJ2-7|.|many|TRBV20-1
CSARDPRGASSEQYF
TGCAGTGCTAGAGATCCTCGGGGGGCCTCGTCCGAGCAGTACTTC
>TRBJ2-3|TRBD2|few|TRBV5-1
CASSLPRTTNLLAGSTDTQYF
TGCGCCAGCAGCTTGCCCAGGACGACCAACCTACTAGCGGGGAGCACAGATACGCAGTATTTT
>TRBJ2-5|TRBD2|many|TRBV12-3/TRBV12-4
CASTLTSGGPMETQYF
TGTGCCAGCACCCTAACTAGCGGGGGCCCTATGGAGACCCAGTACTTC
>TRBJ2-1|.|.|TRBV20-1
CSARSRLGRYNEQFF
TGCAGTGCTAGAAGCAGACTAGGACGATACAATGAGCAGTTCTTC
>TRBJ2-3|TRBD1|.|TRBV6-1
CASSGGQVVDTQYF
TGTGCCAGCAGTGGCGGACAGGTGGTGGATACGCAGTATTTT
>TRBJ2-1|.|.|TRBV5-1
CASSSGRETDSYNEQFF
TGCGCCAGCAGCTCCGGCCGGGAGACCGACTCCTACAATGAGCAGTTCTTC
>TRBJ1-1|.|few|TRBV12-3/TRBV12-4
CASRGTGMNTEAFF
TGTGCCAGCAGGGGAACAGGGATGAACACTGAAGCTTTCTTT
>TRBJ2-5|.|.|TRBV2
CASSEGGQETQYF
TGTGCCAGCAGTGAGGGAGGCCAAGAGACCCAGTACTTC
>TRBJ2-3|.|once|TRBV4-1
CASSQLIHTDTQYF
TGCGCCAGCAGCCAGCTAATCCACACAGATACGCAGTATTTT
>TRBJ1-2|.|many|TRBV19
CASSRPNYGYTF
TGTGCCAGCAGCCGACCCAACTACGGCTACACCTTC
>TRBJ2-7|TRBD2|few|TRBV9
CASNPGTSLYEQYF
TGTGCCAGCAACCCCGGGACTAGCCTATACGAGCAGTACTTC
>TRBJ2-3|.|many|TRBV6-2/TRBV6-3
CASNKDTQYF
TGTGCCAGCAATAAAGATACGCAGTATTTT
>TRBJ2-6|TRBD1|.|TRBV5-1
CASSAGTANSGANVLTF
TGCGCCAGCAGTGCCGGGACAGCCAATTCTGGGGCCAACGTCCTGACTTTC
>TRBJ2-3|TRBD1|few|TRBV2
CASRTGDTDTQYF
TGTGCCAGCAGGACAGGGGACACAGATACGCAGTATTTT
>TRBJ2-1|TRBD2|.|TRBV20-1
CSALRGGINEQFF
TGCAGTGCTTTGCGGGGGGGCATTAATGAGCAGTTCTTC
>TRBJ2-2|.|.|TRBV5-1
CASSLMDVNTGELFF
TGCGCCAGCAGCTTGATGGATGTGAACACCGGGGAGCTGTTTTTT
>TRBJ2-1|.|many|TRBV5-6
CASSLGQKDEQFF
TGTGCCAGCAGCTTGGGGCAGAAGGATGAGCAGTTCTTC
>TRBJ2-7|.|.|TRBV3-1
CASSPPPPTYEQYF
TGTGCCAGCAGCCCGCCGCCCCCCACCTACGAGCAGTACTTC
>TRBJ2-5|TRBD1|few|TRBV7-9
CASSSRTGGGETQYF
TGTGCCAGCAGCTCCCGGACAGGGGGCGGCGAGACCCAGTACTTC
>TRBJ2-3|.|few|TRBV20-1
CSARVANTDTQYF
TGCAGTGCTAGAGTTGCAAACACAGATACGCAGTATTTT
>TRBJ1-1|.|many|TRBV5-1
CASSLSDTEAFF
TGCGCCAGCAGCTTGAGCGACACTGAAGCTTTCTTT
>TRBJ1-2|.|few|TRBV30
CAWSLYQGYGYTF
TGTGCCTGGAGTCTCTACCAGGGCTATGGCTACACCTTC
>TRBJ1-1|.|.|TRBV30
CAWSVKPNTEAFF
TGTGCCTGGAGTGTAAAACCGAACACTGAAGCTTTCTTT
>TRBJ2-7|.|.|TRBV7-9
CASSSSTRSYEQYF
TGTGCCAGCAGCTCGTCGACACGCTCCTACGAGCAGTACTTC
>TRBJ2-7|.|few|TRBV27
CASSHRQAYEQYF
TGTGCCAGCAGTCACAGACAAGCCTACGAGCAGTACTTC
>TRBJ2-7|.|many|TRBV20-1
CSASRTAEQYF
TGCAGTGCTAGTCGGACAGCCGAGCAGTACTTC
>TRBJ1-4|.|few|TRBV18
CASSQGSANEKLFF
TGTGCCAGCTCACAAGGGTCGGCTAATGAAAAACTGTTTTTT
>TRBJ1-2|.|.|TRBV20-1
CSARVGINYGYTF
TGCAGTGCTAGAGTAGGCATCAACTATGGCTACACCTTC